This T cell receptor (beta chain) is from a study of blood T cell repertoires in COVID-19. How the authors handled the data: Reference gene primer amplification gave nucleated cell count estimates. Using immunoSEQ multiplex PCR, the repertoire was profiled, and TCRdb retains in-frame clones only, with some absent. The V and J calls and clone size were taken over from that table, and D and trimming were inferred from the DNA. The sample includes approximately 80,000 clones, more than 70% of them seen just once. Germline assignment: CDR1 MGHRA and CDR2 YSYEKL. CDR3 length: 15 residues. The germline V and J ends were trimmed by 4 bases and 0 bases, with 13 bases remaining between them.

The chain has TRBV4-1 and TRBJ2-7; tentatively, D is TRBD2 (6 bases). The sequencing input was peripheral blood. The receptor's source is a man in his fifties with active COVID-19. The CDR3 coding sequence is TGCGCCAGCAGCCCCCGCGGGACTGGCTCCTACGAGCAGTACTTC. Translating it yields CASSPRGTGSYEQYF.